These 6 T cell receptor beta chains originate from one sample sequenced in a study of cytotoxic CD8 clonotypes in ibrutinib-treated CLL. Here immunoSEQ multiplex PCR was the method, and the copy in TCRdb shows in-frame clones only, minus some. The table records some 200,000 clones, approximately 79% of them present only once. Source: PBMCs, taken after 12 months of ibrutinib treatment. Receptor source: a human donor with chronic lymphocytic leukemia.

This chain links TRBV5-4 with TRBJ1-2; 8 nucleotides align to TRBD1. V trimming: 4 bases; J trimming: 3 bases; junction bases outside the gene matches: 2. Germline V gene sequence: CDR1 SGHNT, CDR2 YYREEE (reference sequence). The CDR3 consists of 13 residues. CDR3 in amino acids: CASSRGQDYGYTF. CDR3 in DNA: TGTGCCAGCAGCAGGGGACAGGACTATGGCTACACCTTC.

Only a few counts were recorded for this clone. V usage is TRBV19 and J usage is TRBJ1-2; 11 nucleotides match TRBD1. V lost 6 bases and J lost 6; bases outside the gene matches: 6. The CDR3 totals 14 residues. The germline CDR1 and CDR2 sequences are LNHDA and SQIVND (reference sequence). CDR3 DNA: TGTGCCAGTAGCGGACAGGGGGCCGGTAATGGCTACACCTTC. Protein sequence: CASSGQGAGNGYTF.

This clone was recorded once. The gene calls are TRBV5-4 and TRBJ2-1; TRBD1 might be the D (5 bases). The V gene lost 2 bases and the J gene lost 7 bases, with 13 bases spanning the gap. CDR1 and CDR2 from the germline V gene are SGHNT and YYREEE (reference sequence). CDR3 length: 14 residues. The CDR3 region has the DNA TGTGCCAGCAGCTTAAGCCAGGGTCTAAATGAGCAGTTCTTC. Protein: CASSLSQGLNEQFF.

The sample holds a few counts of this clone. The CDR3 sequence is CASSPGQDYEQYF. CDR3 in DNA: TGTGCCAGCAGCCCCGGACAGGACTACGAGCAGTACTTC. The chain couples TRBV11-3 to TRBJ2-7, with 7 bases identical to TRBD1. This CDR3 has 13 residues. V shed 5 bases, J shed 3 bases, and the junction held 4 bases outside the gene matches. Germline assignment: CDR1 SGHNT and CDR2 YENEEA.

The DNA for the CDR3 is TGTGCCAGCAGCGGAAGCGTGGGGGGTGTGATCCATGAGCAGTTCTTC. This encodes CASSGSVGGVIHEQFF. This chain links TRBV9 with TRBJ2-1; D possibly corresponds to TRBD2 (6 bases). V was cut by 3 bases and J by 8 bases, with 21 bases left in between. This CDR3 is built from 16 residues. CDR1 is SGDLS and CDR2 is YYNGEE in the germline V gene.

This clone came up once. The chain couples TRBV13 to TRBJ1-3, with TRBD1 as a possible D gene (5 bases). CDR3 length: 15 amino acids. Germline-derived CDR1 and CDR2 are PRHDT and FYEKMQ (reference sequence). V shed 1 base and J shed 0 bases, with 7 bases lying between them. Here the CDR3 reads CASSLAGNSGNTIYF. The CDR3 DNA reads TGTGCCAGCAGCTTAGCAGGGAACTCTGGAAACACCATATATTTT.